This T cell receptor (beta chain) was sequenced during a study of control samples from healthy donors and cancer patients. The V end lost 3 bases, the J end lost 2 bases, and 8 bases lay between the germline ends. The CDR3 loop spans 15 amino acids. CDR1 is MGHRA, CDR2 YSYEKL, per germline. Assay: immunoSEQ multiplex PCR; the TCRdb copy retains only in-frame clones and omits some. The sample records 100,000 to 150,000 clones, around nine tenths being singletons. The source of this sequence is a man over 45 in good health. The sequenced sample consisted of blood. The chain links TRBV4-1 to TRBJ1-6, with D tentatively TRBD1 (6 bases). The CDR3 DNA reads TGCGCCAGCAGCCAGACAGGTCCCTATAATTCACCCCTCCACTTT. This translates into CASSQTGPYNSPLHF.